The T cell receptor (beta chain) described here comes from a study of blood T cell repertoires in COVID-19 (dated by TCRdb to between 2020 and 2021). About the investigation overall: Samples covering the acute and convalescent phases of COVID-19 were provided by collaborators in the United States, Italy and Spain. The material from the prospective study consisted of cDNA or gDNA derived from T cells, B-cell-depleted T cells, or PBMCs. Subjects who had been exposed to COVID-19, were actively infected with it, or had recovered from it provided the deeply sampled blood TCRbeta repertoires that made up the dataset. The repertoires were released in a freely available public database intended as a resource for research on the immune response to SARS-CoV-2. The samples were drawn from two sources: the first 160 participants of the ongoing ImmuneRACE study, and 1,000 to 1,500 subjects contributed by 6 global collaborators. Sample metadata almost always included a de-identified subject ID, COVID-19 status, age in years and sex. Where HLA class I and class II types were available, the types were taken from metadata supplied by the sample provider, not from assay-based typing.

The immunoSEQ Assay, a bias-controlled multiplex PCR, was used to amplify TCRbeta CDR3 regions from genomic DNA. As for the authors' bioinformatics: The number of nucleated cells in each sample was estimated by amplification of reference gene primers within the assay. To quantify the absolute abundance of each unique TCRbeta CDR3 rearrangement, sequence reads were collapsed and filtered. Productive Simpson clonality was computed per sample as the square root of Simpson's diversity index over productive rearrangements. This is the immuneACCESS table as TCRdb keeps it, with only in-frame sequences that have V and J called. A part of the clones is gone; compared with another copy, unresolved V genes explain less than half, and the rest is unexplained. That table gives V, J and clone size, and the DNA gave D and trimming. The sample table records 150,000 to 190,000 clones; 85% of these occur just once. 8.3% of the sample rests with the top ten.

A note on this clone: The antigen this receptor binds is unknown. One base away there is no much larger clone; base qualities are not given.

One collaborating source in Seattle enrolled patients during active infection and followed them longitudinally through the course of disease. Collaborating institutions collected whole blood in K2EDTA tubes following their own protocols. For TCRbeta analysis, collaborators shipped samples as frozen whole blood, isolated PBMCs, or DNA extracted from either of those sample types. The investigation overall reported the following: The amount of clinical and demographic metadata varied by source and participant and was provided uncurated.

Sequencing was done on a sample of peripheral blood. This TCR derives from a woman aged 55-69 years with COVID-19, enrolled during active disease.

The CDR3 corresponds to CASSGVTDTQYF. The DNA is as follows: TGTGCCAGCTCCGGGGTGACAGATACGCAGTATTTT. The chain is made from TRBV6-6 and TRBJ2-3, and possibly TRBD2, on 5 matching bases. The CDR3 has 12 amino acids, counting the end cysteine and phenylalanine. CDR3 DNA only is kept here, 36 bases in frame from base 1. Taken from the germline V gene (reference sequence), the CDR1 and CDR2 loops are MNHNY and SVGAGI. At the junction V is shortened by 8 bases and J by 3 bases, with 9 bases in between.